The 19 T cell receptor beta chains below come from one sample, sequenced in a study of regulatory T cells in long-lasting Graves disease. Specified time point: persistent/refractory GD, antithyroid drugs over 5 years with positive TRAb. The TCR library was made from RNA extracted from PBMCs. Arm-PCR of CDR3 regions with iRepertoire HTBI primers generated TCR beta libraries. In TCRdb, the multiplex PCR reads were re-called with MiXCR into one record per CDR3 protein. The sample consists of over 350,000 distinct CDR3 sequences, about 20% of them appearing once. Source: peripheral blood mononuclear cells (PBMCs), taken when the disease was refractory, from a patient treated with antithyroid drugs. The receptors originated from a female donor with Graves disease.

This rearrangement joins TRBV29-1 to TRBJ2-7; D not resolved. The V end was cut by 2 bases, the J end by 2 bases, with 4 bases between. CDR3 length: 11 residues. Germline assignment: CDR1 SQVTM and CDR2 ANQGSEA. This CDR3 is CSVETTYEQYF. Written as DNA, the CDR3 is TGCAGCGTTGAAACCACCTACGAGCAGTACTTC.

This clonotype occurred many times. The rearrangement joins TRBV7-9 to TRBJ2-5; a weak D match, TRBD1 (6 bases). The germline V and J ends were trimmed by 4 bases and 5 bases, with 14 bases remaining between them. The germline V gene has CDR1 SEHNR and CDR2 FQNEAQ (reference sequence). The CDR3 consists of 14 residues. The CDR3 is CASSSGHQPETQYF. CDR3 coding DNA: TGTGCCAGCAGCTCGGGACACCAGCCGGAGACCCAGTACTTC.

This clonotype was found once. The chain employs TRBV19 and TRBJ2-1, with 7 nucleotides matching TRBD2. CDR1 is LNHDA, CDR2 SQIVND, per germline (reference sequence). The CDR3 totals 13 residues. Trimming cost V 3 bases and J 9 bases; bases outside gene matches: 5. CDR3 nucleotides: TGTGCCAGTAGTATCCTGGCGGGAGCTGAGCAGTTCTTC. Residues: CASSILAGAEQFF.

This clonotype was recorded a few times. V usage is TRBV2 and J usage is TRBJ1-1, with D perhaps matching TRBD1 (5 bases). The CDR3 covers 16 residues. Between the trimmed V and J ends, which lost 1 base and 0 bases, there was a span of 12 bases. Germline lookup yields CDR1 SNHLY and CDR2 FYNNEI. This CDR3 reads CASSEDGGVMNTEAFF. Here the CDR3 DNA reads TGTGCCAGCAGTGAAGACGGGGGAGTAATGAACACTGAAGCTTTCTTT. Filled out from reference TRBV2 and TRBJ1-1, the complete variable domain reads EPEVTQTPSHQVTQMGQEVILRCVPISNHLYFYWYRQILGQKVEFLVSFYNNEISEKSEIFDDQFSVERPDGSNFTLKIRSTKLEDSAMYFCASSEDGGVMNTEAFFGQGTRLTVV.

The chain couples TRBV4-1 to TRBJ2-7, with 8 bases aligning to TRBD1. Looked up from germline, CDR1 is MGHRA and CDR2 is YSYEKL. J was trimmed by 6 bases and V by 1 base; bases with no gene match: 5. The CDR3 runs to 14 residues. CDR3: CASSQGDRMAEQYF. The CDR3 DNA sequence: TGCGCCAGCAGCCAAGGGGACAGGATGGCCGAGCAGTACTTC.

This clonotype was observed many times. V usage is TRBV20-1 and J usage is TRBJ2-5, with 11 bases lining up with TRBD2. Germline CDR1 DFQATT, CDR2 SNEGSKA (reference sequence). CDR3 length equals 16 residues. V lost 1 base and J lost 7; bases outside the gene matches: 11. This chain's CDR3 is CSARVGVAGGPGTQYF. CDR3 bases: TGCAGTGCTAGAGTGGGTGTAGCGGGAGGGCCAGGGACCCAGTACTTC.

In its sample, this clonotype was seen a few times. This chain links TRBV11-2 with TRBJ1-1; D call uncertain. CDR3 length: 13 amino acids. The germline CDR1 and CDR2 sequences are SGHAT and FQNNGV. The germline V and J ends were trimmed by 7 bases and 5 bases, with 14 bases remaining between them. This CDR3 reads CASTATGRTEAFF. The CDR3 DNA reads TGTGCCAGCACTGCGACCGGGAGGACTGAAGCTTTCTTT.

This clonotype was seen at least ten times. The V gene is TRBV7-2, the J gene TRBJ1-1; no clear D gene. There are 12 residues in the CDR3. Germline V gene lookup returns CDR1 SGHTA and CDR2 FQGNSA. Trimming removed 1 base from V and 8 bases from J, with 8 bases in between. The CDR3 spells CASSLVVPEAFF. The CDR3 DNA sequence: TGTGCCAGCAGCTTAGTGGTCCCCGAAGCTTTCTTT.

This clonotype has ten or more counts. The chain uses TRBV2 and TRBJ2-7; D might be TRBD1 (5 bases). V was trimmed by 2 bases and J by 4 bases, leaving 9 bases between them. CDR1 is SNHLY and CDR2 is FYNNEI in the germline V gene. CDR3 length: 13 amino acids. CDR3 residues: CASSEQGLYEQYF. The CDR3 region has the DNA TGTGCCAGCAGTGAACAGGGTCTTTACGAGCAGTACTTC.

This clonotype was found a few times. J is TRBJ1-3 and V is TRBV3-1; no clear D. Germline V lookup: CDR1 LGHDT, CDR2 YNNKEL (reference sequence). The CDR3 is 15 amino acids. Trimming removed 3 bases at V and 0 bases at J, with 9 bases between. CDR3 loop: CASSQDLLSGNTIYF. In nucleotides, the CDR3 is TGTGCCAGCAGCCAGGACCTCCTCTCTGGAAACACCATATATTTT.

This clonotype occurred a few times. The CDR3 loop reads CAWRDSSYEQYF. The CDR3, as DNA: TGTGCCTGGAGGGACAGCTCCTACGAGCAGTACTTC. The gene calls are TRBV30 and TRBJ2-7; possibly TRBD1 for D (6 bases). V lost 3 bases to trimming and J lost 0 bases, with 6 bases between them. The CDR3 extends over 12 amino acids. CDR1 is GTSNPN and CDR2 is SVGIG in the germline V gene (reference sequence). The full variable domain, rest sourced from reference TRBV30 and TRBJ2-7, is SQTIHQWPATLVQPVGSPLSLECTVEGTSNPNLYWYRQAAGRGLQLLFYSVGIGQISSEVPQNLSASRPQDRQFILSSKKLLLSDSGFYLCAWRDSSYEQYFGPGTRLTVT.

In its sample, this clonotype was seen once. One end of the junction fails to match germline, which may point to a read error. The rearrangement links TRBV12-3 or TRBV12-4 to TRBJ1-5, with D perhaps matching TRBD1 (5 bases). The CDR3 length is 14 residues. Written as DNA, the CDR3 is TGTGCCAGCAGTCCGCAGGGTGGTAATCAGCCCCGGCATTTT. As protein: CASSPQGGNQPRHF.

Many counts were recorded for this clonotype. The chain links TRBV18 to TRBJ2-5; D may be TRBD1 (5 bases). The CDR3 contains 13 residues. V shed 3 bases and J shed 3 bases, with 8 bases lying between them. Per germline, CDR1 KGHSH and CDR2 LQKENI. CDR3 DNA sequence: TGTGCCAGCTCACCGCTCAGGGAAGAGACCCAGTACTTC. Translated: CASSPLREETQYF.

In its sample, this clonotype was seen many times. The chain combines TRBV28 with TRBJ1-1; 7 positions agree with TRBD1. The V gene's germline CDR1 is MDHEN and CDR2 SYDVKM. The V and J ends lost 7 bases and 3 bases, in that order; junction bases with no gene match: 8. This CDR3 region has 14 residues. The CDR3 sequence: CASNRGDRDTEAFF. The CDR3 DNA reads TGTGCCAGCAACAGGGGCGATCGGGACACTGAAGCTTTCTTT.

Many counts were recorded for this clonotype. The chain joins TRBV7-2 to TRBJ2-5, with 11 bases aligning to TRBD1. V dropped 4 bases and J dropped 5; count of bases not matched to a gene: 3. CDR1 SGHTA and CDR2 FQGNSA come from the germline V gene. The CDR3 length is 14 residues. The CDR3 DNA follows: TGTGCCAGCAGCTCGGACAGGGGGCGGGAGACCCAGTACTTC. Its protein is CASSSDRGRETQYF.

This clonotype has at least ten counts. J is TRBJ2-5 and V is TRBV28, with 10 bases fitting TRBD1. This CDR3 has 15 amino acids. V lost 4 bases, J lost 3 bases, and 5 bases stayed unmatched. Per germline, CDR1 MDHEN and CDR2 SYDVKM. Here the CDR3 DNA reads TGTGCCAGCAGTTCCCTGACAGGGGGCGAAGAGACCCAGTACTTC. Its translation: CASSSLTGGEETQYF.

In its sample, this clonotype was seen many times. The genes are TRBV10-1 and TRBJ2-7, with D possibly called TRBD1 or TRBD2 (5 bases each). Between the trimmed V and J ends, which lost 6 bases and 1 base, there was a span of 19 bases. The germline CDR1 and CDR2 sequences are WNHNN and SYGVQD (reference sequence). This CDR3 comprises 16 residues. For the CDR3, the DNA is TGCGCCAGCAGCAATGGGACCGCGAGTTATTCCTACGAGCAGTACTTC. Encoded protein: CASSNGTASYSYEQYF.

Many counts were recorded for this clonotype. The genes are TRBV20-1 and TRBJ1-1; D is undetermined. Between the trimmed V and J ends, which lost 2 bases and 1 base, there was a span of 5 bases. Germline-derived CDR1 and CDR2 are DFQATT and SNEGSKA (reference sequence). The CDR3 has 12 amino acids. CDR3 DNA: TGCAGTGCTAGACTCGGGAACACTGAAGCTTTCTTT. Residues: CSARLGNTEAFF.

This clonotype was observed many times. The chain uses TRBV28 and TRBJ1-2; maybe TRBD1 (5 bases). The V gene lost 5 bases and the J gene lost 2 bases, with 15 bases spanning the gap. This CDR3 is 15 amino acids long. CDR1 and CDR2 from the germline V gene are MDHEN and SYDVKM. CDR3: CASSRTRASNYGYTF. The CDR3 nucleotides are TGTGCCAGCAGTAGAACCAGGGCTTCCAACTATGGCTACACCTTC.